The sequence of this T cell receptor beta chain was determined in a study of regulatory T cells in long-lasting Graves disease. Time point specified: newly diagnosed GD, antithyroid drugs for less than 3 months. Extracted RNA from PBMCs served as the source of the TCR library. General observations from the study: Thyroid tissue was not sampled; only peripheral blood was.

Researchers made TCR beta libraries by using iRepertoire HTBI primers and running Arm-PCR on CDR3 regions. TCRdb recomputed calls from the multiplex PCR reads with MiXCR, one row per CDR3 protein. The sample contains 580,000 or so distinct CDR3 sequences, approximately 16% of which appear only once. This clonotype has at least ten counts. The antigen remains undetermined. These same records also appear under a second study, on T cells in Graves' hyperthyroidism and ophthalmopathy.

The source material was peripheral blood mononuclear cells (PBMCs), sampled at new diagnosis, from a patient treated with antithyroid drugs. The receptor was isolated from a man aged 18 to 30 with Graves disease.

This chain's CDR3 is CASRTDTDTQYF. In DNA, the CDR3 is TGTGCCAGCAGGACAGACACAGATACGCAGTATTTT. The V call is TRBV2, the J call TRBJ2-3; D possibly corresponds to TRBD1 (5 bases). The CDR3 length is 12 residues. The V end was cut by 6 bases, the J end by 2 bases, with 6 bases between. Germline V CDR1 and CDR2: SNHLY, FYNNEI.